Each of the 7 T cell receptor beta chains below was sequenced from the same sample in a study of T cell repertoires in cytomegalovirus infection (dated by TCRdb to about 2019). The treatment or condition label on this specimen signifies: in vitro stimulation with specific CMV peptide epitopes to enrich CMV-specific T cells. Their cognate antigens are unknown. Sequencer: Illumina HiSeq 1500. TCRdb handled the public reads itself, with Q25 trimming in fastp and clone calling in MiXCR, and kept productive beta chains. Rows are combined by CDR3 protein, so each entry shows the most common genes and DNA. The sample table records hundreds of thousands of distinct CDR3 sequences; roughly 33% of these occur just once. Clones ranked in the top ten supply 12% of the sample. The specimen was cultured CD8+ T cells from PBMCs, collected from culture after CMV antigen stimulation. The receptor source for this set is a human donor in good health (CMV status not recorded). Some clones in this sample may be carry-over from other donors' samples.

There are a few counts of this clonotype. The chain has TRBV12-3 or TRBV12-4 and TRBJ2-1; D may be TRBD2 (5 bases). The ends were cut back, 6 bases at V and 9 bases at J, with 12 bases in the middle. The CDR3 runs 12 residues. CDR3 protein: CASSPTTFEQFF. CDR3 DNA: TGTGCCAGCAGCCCGACTACCTTTGAGCAGTTCTTC.

Only one count was recorded for this clonotype. The chain links TRBV27 to TRBJ2-1; 10 bases match TRBD2. Trimming at V came to 5 bases and at J to 8 bases, leaving 9 bases not matched to a gene. The CDR3 spans 15 residues. Germline V lookup: CDR1 MNHEY, CDR2 SMNVEV (reference sequence). CDR3 nucleotides: TGTGCCAGCAGTCCCTTAGCGGGGGGCGAAGATGAGCAGTTCTTC. Residues: CASSPLAGGEDEQFF.

On this clonotype: A read error may account for a junction end that differs from germline. V and J are TRBV7-4 and TRBJ1-6; 7 bases map to TRBD1. The germline gives CDR1 SGHVT, CDR2 SQSDAQ. This CDR3 comprises 14 residues. The CDR3 here is CTSSFLGQWSPLHF. CDR3 nucleotide sequence: TGTACCAGCAGCTTCTTGGGACAGTGGTCACCCCTCCACTTT.

In the case of this clonotype: A much more abundant neighbour one base away suggests this may be a read error. This chain's CDR3 is CASSLVDGGAEAFF. CDR3 sequence (DNA): TGTGCCAGCAGCTTAGTGGACGGGGGCGCTGAAGCTTTCTTT. The chain uses TRBV7-2 and TRBJ1-1; TRBD1 might be the D (6 bases). Germline V gene data show CDR1 as SGHTA and CDR2 as FQGNSA. The ends were cut back, 1 base at V and 6 bases at J, with 12 bases in the middle. The CDR3 is 14 residues long.

This clonotype has more than one count but fewer than ten. V usage is TRBV29-1 and J usage is TRBJ1-1; D call uncertain. The V gene's germline CDR1 is SQVTM and CDR2 ANQGSEA. The CDR3 is 13 residues long. The V end lost 4 bases, the J end lost 0 bases, and 9 bases lay between the germline ends. As DNA, the CDR3 is TGCAGCGTTGTTGAGGTAATGAACACTGAAGCTTTCTTT. Its protein product is CSVVEVMNTEAFF.

In its sample, this clonotype was seen a few times. The V call is TRBV18, the J call TRBJ1-3; D might be TRBD1 (5 bases). Trimming cost V 4 bases and J 2 bases, with 15 bases left between them. This CDR3 contains 16 residues. The germline V gene encodes CDR1 KGHSH and CDR2 LQKENI. CDR3: CASSRTGVLPGNTIYF. The CDR3 DNA reads as TGTGCCAGCTCACGCACAGGAGTCCTTCCTGGAAACACCATATATTTT.

V gene TRBV19 combines with J gene TRBJ1-1; 8 bases line up with TRBD1. The CDR3 runs to 15 residues. The V segment lost 5 bases and the J segment 3 bases; nucleotides outside the gene matches: 8. Germline V CDR1 and CDR2: LNHDA, SQIVND (reference sequence). The CDR3 DNA sequence: TGTGCCAGTAGTGCCTGGACAGGGAGGGACACTGAAGCTTTCTTT. Its translation: CASSAWTGRDTEAFF. The variable domain in full, with the rest retrieved from reference TRBV19 and TRBJ1-1, is DGGITQSPKYLFRKEGQNVTLSCEQNLNHDAMYWYRQDPGQGLRLIYYSQIVNDFQKGDIAEGYSVSREKKESFPLTVTSAQKNPTAFYLCASSAWTGRDTEAFFGQGTRLTVV.